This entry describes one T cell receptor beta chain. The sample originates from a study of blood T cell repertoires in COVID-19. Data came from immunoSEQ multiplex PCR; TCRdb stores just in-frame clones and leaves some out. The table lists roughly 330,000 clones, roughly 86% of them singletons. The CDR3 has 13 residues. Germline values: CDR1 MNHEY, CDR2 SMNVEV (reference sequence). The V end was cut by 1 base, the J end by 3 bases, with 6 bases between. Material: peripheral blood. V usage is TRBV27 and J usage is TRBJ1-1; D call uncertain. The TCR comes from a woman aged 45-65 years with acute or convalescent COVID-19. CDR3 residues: CASSLYSDTEAFF. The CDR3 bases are TGTGCCAGCAGTTTATATTCGGACACTGAAGCTTTCTTT.